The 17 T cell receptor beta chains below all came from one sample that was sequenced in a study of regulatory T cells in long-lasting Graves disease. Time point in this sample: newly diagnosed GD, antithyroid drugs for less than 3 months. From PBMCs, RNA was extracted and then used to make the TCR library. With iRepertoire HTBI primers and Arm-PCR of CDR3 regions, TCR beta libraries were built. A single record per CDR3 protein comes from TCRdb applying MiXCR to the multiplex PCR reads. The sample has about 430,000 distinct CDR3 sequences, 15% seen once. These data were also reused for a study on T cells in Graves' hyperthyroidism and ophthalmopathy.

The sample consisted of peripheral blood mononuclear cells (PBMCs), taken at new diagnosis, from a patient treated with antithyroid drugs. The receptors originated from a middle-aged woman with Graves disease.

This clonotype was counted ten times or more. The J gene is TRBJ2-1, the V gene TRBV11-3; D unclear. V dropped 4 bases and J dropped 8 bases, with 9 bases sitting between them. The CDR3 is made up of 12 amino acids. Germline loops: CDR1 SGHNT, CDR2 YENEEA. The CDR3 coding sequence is TGTGCCAGCAGCTCAAATCGGGATGAGCAGTTCTTC. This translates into CASSSNRDEQFF.

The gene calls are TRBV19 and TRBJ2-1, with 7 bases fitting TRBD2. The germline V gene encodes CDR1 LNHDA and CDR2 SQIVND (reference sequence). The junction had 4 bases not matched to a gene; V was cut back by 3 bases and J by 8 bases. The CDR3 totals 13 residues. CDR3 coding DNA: TGTGCCAGTAGTATTGGACTAGTCTATGAGCAGTTCTTC. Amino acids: CASSIGLVYEQFF.

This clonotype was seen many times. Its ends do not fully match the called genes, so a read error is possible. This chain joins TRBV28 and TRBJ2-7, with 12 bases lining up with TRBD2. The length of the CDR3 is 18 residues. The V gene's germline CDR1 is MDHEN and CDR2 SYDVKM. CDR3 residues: CAGSSPLGTSGRAYEQYF. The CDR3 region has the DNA TGTGCCGGCAGTTCACCTCTAGGGACTAGCGGGCGGGCCTACGAGCAGTACTTC.

The CDR3 region is CASSKRRDGGNYGYTF. The CDR3 nucleotides read TGTGCCAGCAGCAAACGCCGGGACGGAGGGAACTATGGCTACACCTTC. The genes are TRBV11-3 and TRBJ1-2, with a possible D match to TRBD1 (5 bases). The CDR3 runs to 16 residues. CDR1 and CDR2 from the germline V gene are SGHNT and YENEEA. Trimming removed 5 bases from V and 2 bases from J, with 18 bases in between.

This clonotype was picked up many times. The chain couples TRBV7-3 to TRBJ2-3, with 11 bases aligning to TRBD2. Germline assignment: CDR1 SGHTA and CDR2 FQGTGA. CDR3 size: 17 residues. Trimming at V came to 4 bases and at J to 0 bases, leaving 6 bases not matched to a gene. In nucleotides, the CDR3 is TGTGCCAGCAGCTCCCCGAGACTAGCGGGGAGCACAGATACGCAGTATTTT. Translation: CASSSPRLAGSTDTQYF.

CDR3 DNA: TGTGCCAGAATCACCGTTGAGCGGGGCTCCTACAATGAGCAGTTCTTC. Its translation: CARITVERGSYNEQFF. This rearrangement joins TRBV19 to TRBJ2-1; the match to TRBD2 covers 7 bases. Unmatched junction bases numbered 11, after V lost 9 bases and J lost 0 bases. This CDR3 has 16 amino acids. CDR1 is LNHDA and CDR2 is SQIVND in the germline V gene (reference sequence).

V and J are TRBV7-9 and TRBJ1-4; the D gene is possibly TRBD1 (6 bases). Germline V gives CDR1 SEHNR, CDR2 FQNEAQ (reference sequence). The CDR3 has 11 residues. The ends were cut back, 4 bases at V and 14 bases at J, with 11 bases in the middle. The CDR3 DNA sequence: TGTGCCAGCAGCTCCGGGACACTTCTGTTTTTT. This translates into CASSSGTLLFF.

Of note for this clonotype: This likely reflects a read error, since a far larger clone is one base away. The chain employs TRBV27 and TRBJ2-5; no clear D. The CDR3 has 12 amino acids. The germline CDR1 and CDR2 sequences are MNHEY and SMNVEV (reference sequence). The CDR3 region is CASSQDLETQCF. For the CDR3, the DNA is TGTGCCAGCAGCCAAGATCTGGAGACCCAGTGCTTC.

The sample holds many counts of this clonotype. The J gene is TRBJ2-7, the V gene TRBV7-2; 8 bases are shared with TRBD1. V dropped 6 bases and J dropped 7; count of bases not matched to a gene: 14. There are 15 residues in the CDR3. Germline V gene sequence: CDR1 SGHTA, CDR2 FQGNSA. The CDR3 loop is CASRQTGVPSGEQYF. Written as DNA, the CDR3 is TGTGCCAGCAGACAGACAGGGGTCCCCTCAGGGGAGCAGTACTTC.

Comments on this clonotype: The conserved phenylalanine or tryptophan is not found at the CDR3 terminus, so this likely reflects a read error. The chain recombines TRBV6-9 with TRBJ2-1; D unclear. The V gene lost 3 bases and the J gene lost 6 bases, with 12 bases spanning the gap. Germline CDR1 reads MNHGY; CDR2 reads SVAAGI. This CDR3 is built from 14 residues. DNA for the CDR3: TGTGCCAGCAGTTACACACCCCTGGGCAATGAGCAGTTCCTC. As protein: CASSYTPLGNEQFL.

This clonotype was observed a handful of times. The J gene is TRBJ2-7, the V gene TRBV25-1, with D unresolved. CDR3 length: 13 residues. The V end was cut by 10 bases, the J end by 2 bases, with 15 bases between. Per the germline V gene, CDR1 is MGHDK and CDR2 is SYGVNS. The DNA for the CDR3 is TGTGCCACCGATGGACCGCTACCCTACGAGCAGTACTTC. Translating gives CATDGPLPYEQYF.

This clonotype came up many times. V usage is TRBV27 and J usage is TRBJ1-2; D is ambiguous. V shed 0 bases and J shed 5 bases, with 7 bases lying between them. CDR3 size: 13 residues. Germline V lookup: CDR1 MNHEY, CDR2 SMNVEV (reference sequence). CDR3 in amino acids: CASSLSRAYGYTF. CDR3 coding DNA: TGTGCCAGCAGTTTATCGAGAGCGTATGGCTACACCTTC.

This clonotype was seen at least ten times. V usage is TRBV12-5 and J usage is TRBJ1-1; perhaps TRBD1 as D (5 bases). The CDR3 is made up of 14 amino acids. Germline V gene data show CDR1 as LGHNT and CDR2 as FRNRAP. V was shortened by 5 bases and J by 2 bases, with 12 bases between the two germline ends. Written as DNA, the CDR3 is TGTGCTAGTGGTCCGCCGGGGCTCAACACTGAAGCTTTCTTT. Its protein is CASGPPGLNTEAFF.

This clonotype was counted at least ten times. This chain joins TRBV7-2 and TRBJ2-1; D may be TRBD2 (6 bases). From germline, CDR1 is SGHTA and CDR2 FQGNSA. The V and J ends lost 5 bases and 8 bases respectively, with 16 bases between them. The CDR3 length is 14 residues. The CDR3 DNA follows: TGTGCCAGCAGCACTGGACTAACGGGAGATGAGCAGTTCTTC. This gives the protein CASSTGLTGDEQFF.

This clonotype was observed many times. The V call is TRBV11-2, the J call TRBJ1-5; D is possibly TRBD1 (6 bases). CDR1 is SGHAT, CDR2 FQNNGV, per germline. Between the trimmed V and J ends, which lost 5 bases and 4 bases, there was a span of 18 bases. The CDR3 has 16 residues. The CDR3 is CASSPAADRMNQPQHF. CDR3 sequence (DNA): TGTGCCAGCAGCCCCGCCGCCGACAGGATGAATCAGCCCCAGCATTTT.

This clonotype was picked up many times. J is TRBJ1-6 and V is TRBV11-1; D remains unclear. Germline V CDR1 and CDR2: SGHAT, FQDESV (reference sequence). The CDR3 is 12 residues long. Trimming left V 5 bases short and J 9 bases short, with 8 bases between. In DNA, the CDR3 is TGTGCCAGCAGCCCAACTGGTTCACCCCTCCACTTT. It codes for CASSPTGSPLHF.

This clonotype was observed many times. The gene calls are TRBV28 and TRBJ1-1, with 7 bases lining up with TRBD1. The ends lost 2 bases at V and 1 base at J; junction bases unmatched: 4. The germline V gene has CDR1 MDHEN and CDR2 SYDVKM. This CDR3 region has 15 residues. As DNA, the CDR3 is TGTGCCAGCAGTTTAGGGAGGGGGCGGAACACTGAAGCTTTCTTT. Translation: CASSLGRGRNTEAFF.